This TCR beta chain emerged from a study of shared clonotypes between healthy human individuals (dated by TCRdb to 2020 to 2021). As for the study more broadly: The cohort comprised two women and a few men aged 18 to 49 years. For each donor, CD4 naive and CD4 memory were each given three plates, CD8 naive was given two plates, and CD8 memory was given one plate. To estimate repertoire size and how much clonotypes are shared between individuals, the study performed deep sequencing of blood TCR repertoires from a few healthy adults. To increase sequencing depth and limit assay-specific biases, different laboratories used diverse techniques to prepare libraries and sequence TCR repertoires. Between about 0.9 and 10 billion PBMCs per donor were obtained by leukapheresis.

Study-wide findings and limitations: Naive subsets generally had larger estimated clonotype richness than memory subsets. Roughly 5.2% of naive CD4, 3.5% of naive CD8, 2% to 2.5% of memory CD4, and about 0.4% of memory CD8 clonotypes were shared across a few donors. The small number of donors limited the genetic and exposure-history diversity represented. Rarefaction of sorted-subset datasets indicated incomplete sequencing despite the large sequencing depth. Pairwise subsampling led to the expectation that sequencing depth would affect the degree of clonotype sharing among donors. Sampling was restricted to blood, and TCR repertoires in tissue are likely to differ from TCR repertoires in blood. Higher generation probabilities were observed for clonotypes shared by all four sorted-subset donors than for non-shared clonotypes.

Concerning this clone itself: What this receptor recognizes is not known. Qualities for individual bases were not recorded, and no much larger clone is one base off.

Donors were healthy HIV-negative adults with no recently reported acute infections or vaccinations. Every donor was a Caucasian adult residing in Nashville, Tennessee, USA. CD4+ T cells were enriched through magnetic negative selection, after which naive cells were positively selected on CD45RA and the remaining negative fraction served as the memory subset. Blood was collected by leukapheresis, and PBMCs were isolated by Ficoll-Histopaque density gradient centrifugation and then cryopreserved in liquid nitrogen vapor phase. Analytical flow cytometry was used to check the purity and quantity of each magnetically sorted T cell population. From each sorted fraction, genomic DNA was isolated and quantified by UV absorbance on a Nanodrop 2000c. The CDR3 contains 14 residues, cysteine and phenylalanine counted. Of all the DNA, just the CDR3 is kept, 42 bases in frame from base 1. Sequences MNHNY (CDR1) and SVGAGI (CDR2) are obtained from the germline V gene (reference sequence). Relative to germline, V is 3 bases shorter and J is 2 bases shorter, with 10 bases between their ends.

TCR CDR3 regions were amplified from genomic DNA by multiplex PCR using the deep immunoSEQ assay. Extracted genomic DNA from each cell subset was distributed evenly across all wells of several immunoSEQ 96-well plates, and each plate was treated as a replicate. Each replicate PCR for sorted subsets received approximately 200 ng genomic DNA, equal to tens of thousands of T cell genomes. Purified libraries were quantified with a Qubit 3.0 fluorometer, sized on a Bioanalyzer 2100, and re-quantified with the KAPA Library Quantification kit. A separate single-read 150-cycle Illumina NextSeq 550 flow cell was used to sequence each immunoSEQ 96-well plate. The authors processed their data as follows. The immunoSEQ output contained only junctional sequences without quality scores, so filtering could not match that applied to full-length reads. Sequences were annotated with PyIR, a Python wrapper for IgBLAST v1.9, using IMGT germline references to assign V/J genes and CDR3. Any read was removed if the V/J assignment was weak (E-value above 1e-6), the CDR3 was missing, or the read contained stop codons, out-of-frame junctions, or ambiguous translated residues. V3J clonotypes were defined as sequences sharing an identical inferred V gene, J gene, and CDR3 amino acid sequence. Percentage overlap between repertoires was calculated by dividing the number of shared unique clonotypes by the size of the smaller repertoire. Richness of each repertoire was evaluated using RTK rarefaction, the Chao1 estimator, and Recon v2.1 estimates of unobserved clonotypes. OLGA was used to compute generation probabilities for all TCRbeta clonotypes that the gDNA method yielded from a few donors. TCRdb's version of the immuneACCESS table is confined to in-frame rearrangements and falls short of the full clone set. An unresolved V gene accounts for under half of the shortfall where checked; the remainder is of unknown origin. From that table come the V and J calls and clone size; the DNA was used to work out D and trimming. This sample comprises some 200,000 clones, approximately 65% of them detected only once. The top ten clones comprise more than 9.5% of the sample.

The sequenced sample consisted of memory CD4+ T cells sorted from blood. The cell subset or site label here, explained by the study, means: CD45RA-negative fraction. The V and J genes are TRBV6-6 and TRBJ2-5; TRBD1 is a weak D gene call, 5 bases matching. This clonotype was obtained from a man aged 25 to 45 in good health. The DNA sequence reads TGTGCCAGCAGTTATTATACAGGACAAGAGACCCAGTACTTC. Translated, it gives CASSYYTGQETQYF.